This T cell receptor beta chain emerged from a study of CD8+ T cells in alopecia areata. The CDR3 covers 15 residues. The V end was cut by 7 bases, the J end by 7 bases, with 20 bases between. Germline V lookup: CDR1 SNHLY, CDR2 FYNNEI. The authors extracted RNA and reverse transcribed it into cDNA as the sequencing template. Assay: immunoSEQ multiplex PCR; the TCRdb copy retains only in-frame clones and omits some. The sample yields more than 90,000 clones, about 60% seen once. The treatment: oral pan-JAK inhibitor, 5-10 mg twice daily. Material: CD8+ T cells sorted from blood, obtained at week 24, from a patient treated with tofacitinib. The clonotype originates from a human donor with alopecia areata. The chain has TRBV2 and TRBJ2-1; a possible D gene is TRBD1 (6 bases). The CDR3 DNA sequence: TGTGCCAGCACCTTGGGGGCCGGGGTCGGGAATGAGCAGTTCTTC. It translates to CASTLGAGVGNEQFF.